This T cell receptor beta chain originates from a study of cytomegalovirus exposure and HLA in healthy donors. The PCR was carried out with 60 Vbeta primers and 13 Jbeta primers. The repertoire was sequenced with immunoSEQ multiplex PCR; TCRdb's copy has only in-frame clones and lacks some. This sample has fewer than 80,000 clones, with about two thirds found just once. On this clone itself: Its specificity is unknown. An end of the junction differs from the germline gene, which may be a read error.

Study conclusions and caveats: Several V segments, TRBV6-2 and TRBV6-3 among them, could not be told apart and were dropped.

In germline, CDR1 is SGHTA, CDR2 FQGNSA. This CDR3 comprises 13 residues. The clonotype was recovered from a woman in her fifties or sixties in good health and CMV-seropositive. J is TRBJ2-1 and V is TRBV7-2; possibly TRBD2 for D (5 bases). The sample taken for sequencing was PBMCs. The CDR3 loop is CAGSARGFNEQFF. CDR3 nucleotides: TGTGCCGGCAGCGCCCGGGGTTTCAATGAGCAGTTCTTC.